This T cell receptor (beta chain) emerged from a study of blood T cell repertoires in COVID-19. Exposed participants came across a COVID-19 case within 2 weeks before study entry. In the original processing: Nucleated cell number was recorded as an estimate derived from reference gene primer amplification. Profiled with immunoSEQ multiplex PCR; TCRdb holds only in-frame clones, not every one. V, J and clone size are taken as reported in that table, and D and trimming were inferred from the DNA itself. The data show hundreds of thousands of clones, about 85% seen once. This CDR3 has 15 amino acids. Unmatched junction bases numbered 3, after V lost 4 bases and J lost 0 bases. Germline values: CDR1 PRHDT, CDR2 FYEKMQ (reference sequence).

The receptor was isolated from a woman aged 30 to 39 who had been exposed to COVID-19. The sample taken for sequencing was PBMCs or T cells enriched from blood (not recorded which). This chain connects TRBV13 to TRBJ2-1, with 7 nucleotides matching TRBD2. The DNA for the CDR3 is TGTGCCAGCAGCTCGCGGGAGATCTCCTACAATGAGCAGTTCTTC. Translation: CASSSREISYNEQFF.